This TCR beta chain was identified during a study of T cells in tuberculosis (dated by TCRdb to 2016 to 2019). In the study overall: To characterize T cells specific for the mycobacterial lipid antigen glucose monomycolate (GMM), the study used CD1B tetramers together with high-throughput TCR immunosequencing. IGRA-negative adolescents, IGRA-positive adolescents with latent tuberculosis and adults with active tuberculosis, about nine per group, were compared in a South African clinical cohort.

Looking up the germline V gene yields CDR1 SGHRS and CDR2 YFSETQ. Relative to germline, V is missing 3 bases and J is missing 3 bases, with 2 bases of the junction outside any gene match. Measured from the cysteine to the phenylalanine, the CDR3 is 13 residues long. The retained sequence is limited to the CDR3, 39 bases, with the frame set at the first base. At study entry, a tuberculin skin test and the QuantiFERON-TB GOLD In-Tube IGRA were used to screen adolescents for latent tuberculosis infection. Immunosequencing of unsorted cryopreserved PBMC covered, on average, around 99,000 T cells per clinical donor. Eleven high schools in the Worcester region of the Western Cape, South Africa, served as enrollment sites for adolescents aged 12 to 18 years. Roughly 10 adolescents infected with M. tuberculosis and around ten uninfected adolescents were chosen and matched for age and sex. Adolescent PBMC were isolated from freshly drawn heparinized blood by density centrifugation and cryopreserved.

TCR libraries were generated with the immunoSEQ multiplex PCR assay, using TCR-beta and/or TCR-alpha/delta assays for each sample. Amplified TCR libraries were sequenced on the Illumina high-throughput platform. Under the source paper's analysis protocol: Clustering and dimensionality reduction were performed using pairwise TCRdist distances among GMM-specific receptors from ex vivo sorted or in vitro expanded T cells. Each clinical repertoire was scored by mean NN-distance, the average TCRdist to the nearest 10% of tetramer-positive reference sequences. To compute GEM TCR motif frequency, the fraction of unique TCRs matching known GEM sequences by V/J usage and CDR3 length was calculated. Linear discriminant analysis with leave-one-out cross-validation, implemented in scikit-learn, was used to classify active tuberculosis. Held by TCRdb, this immuneACCESS table contains in-frame sequences only and omits some clones. Under half of the omission traces to an unresolved V gene where checked; the cause of the rest is unknown. Clonal size and the V and J genes are those of that table, whereas D and trimming came from the DNA. Here the sample has around 43,000 clones; about 95% occur a single time. The ten top clones hold 3% to 4% of the sample.

General study outcomes and caveats: Smaller NN-distances were partly driven by shorter CDR3-alpha lengths in active tuberculosis patients, and statistical significance was not reached for the TCR-beta difference. Using GEM motif frequencies, a classifier achieved about 70% accuracy, whereas a classifier built on the diverse GMM-specific repertoire got to more than 85% accuracy (AUROC 0.90). Which clinical samples got chosen depended on the availability of cryopreserved specimens, and the active tuberculosis cases were adults, whereas the controls were adolescents. Smaller mean NN-distances to GMM-specific TCRs were observed in active tuberculosis TCR-alpha repertoires than in IGRA-negative controls, suggesting clonal expansion of GMM-specific TCRs.

Notes on this clone: Its antigen remains undetermined. The input lacks base qualities; no much larger clone sits a single base away.

The sequence was obtained from a donor aged 10 to 29 with latent tuberculosis or without tuberculosis infection. Sample: PBMCs. The rearranged chain carries TRBV5-1 and TRBJ1-1; 7 central bases correspond to TRBD1. The sequenced DNA: TGCGCCAGCAGCTCGACAGGGCACACTGAAGCTTTCTTT. Its amino acids are CASSSTGHTEAFF.